Following are 5 T cell receptor beta chains from one sample sequenced in a study of blood T cells in healthy people across ages. Through a sample-barcoded 5' primer and a J-beta primer mix, a second PCR was run for roughly 6 to 12 cycles. TCRdb recomputed calls from the 5' RACE reads with MiXCR, one row per CDR3 protein. This sample has about 1.1 million distinct CDR3 sequences, with 35% to 40% found just once. The sample consisted of blood. These receptors came from a man aged 18 to 30 in good health.

This chain joins TRBV5-1 and TRBJ1-1; D call uncertain. Germline CDR1 reads SGHRS; CDR2 reads YFSETQ. The CDR3 loop spans 13 amino acids. Between the trimmed V and J ends, which lost 4 bases and 3 bases, there was a span of 10 bases. This CDR3 reads CASSAAGDTEAFF. The CDR3 region has the DNA TGCGCCAGCAGCGCGGCTGGGGACACTGAAGCTTTCTTT.

This clonotype was seen a handful of times. The rearrangement uses TRBV6-5 and TRBJ2-1, with 9 bases identical to TRBD2. Germline trimming cut 2 bases from V and 5 bases from J; bases unmatched to any gene: 4. The CDR3 runs 15 residues. Germline V lookup: CDR1 MNHEY, CDR2 SVGAGI. The CDR3 spells CASSYGASGNNEQFF. Here the CDR3 DNA reads TGTGCCAGCAGTTACGGGGCTAGCGGGAACAATGAGCAGTTCTTC.

This clonotype has ten or more counts. This chain connects TRBV5-1 to TRBJ1-2; 8 nucleotides match TRBD1. The length of the CDR3 is 15 residues. Per the germline V gene, CDR1 is SGHRS and CDR2 is YFSETQ. Trimming cost V 1 base and J 5 bases; bases outside gene matches: 7. The CDR3 DNA reads TGCGCCAGCAGCTTGAGCGGGACAGGTGATTATGGCTACACCTTC. This encodes CASSLSGTGDYGYTF.

The chain joins TRBV3-1 to TRBJ2-5, with unresolved D. Trimming pared 1 base from V and 11 bases from J, leaving 8 bases between. The CDR3 totals 11 residues. Germline CDR1 and CDR2: LGHDT and YNNKEL (reference sequence). The CDR3 DNA reads as TGTGCCAGCAGCCAAGGGCAGAAGCAGTACTTC. Protein sequence: CASSQGQKQYF.

The V and J genes are TRBV29-1 and TRBJ2-1, with D possibly TRBD1 on 5 matching bases. The DNA end is more similar to TRBJ2-7, so the J call may be wrong. The CDR3 spans 16 residues. Germline assignment: CDR1 SQVTM and CDR2 ANQGSEA. Here the CDR3 reads CSVEDVGRSSYNEQYF. In nucleotides, the CDR3 is TGCAGCGTTGAAGACGTGGGGCGCAGCTCCTACAATGAGCAGTACTTC.